This entry lists 6 T cell receptor beta chains sequenced from one sample in a study of cytotoxic CD8 clonotypes in ibrutinib-treated CLL. Sequenced by immunoSEQ multiplex PCR; TCRdb stores in-frame clones only, minus some. This table holds more than 75,000 clones, 70% to 80% found once. Here the sequenced sample was PBMCs, taken after 24 months of ibrutinib treatment. These receptors were obtained from a human donor with chronic lymphocytic leukemia.

The J gene is TRBJ1-2, the V gene TRBV27; D may be TRBD1 (5 bases). The CDR3 is made up of 17 amino acids. Between the trimmed V and J ends, which lost 2 bases and 3 bases, there was a span of 19 bases. Germline lookup yields CDR1 MNHEY and CDR2 SMNVEV (reference sequence). CDR3 region: CASSLKAGWALDYGYTF. In nucleotides, the CDR3 is TGTGCCAGCAGTTTAAAGGCAGGGTGGGCCCTGGACTATGGCTACACCTTC.

V and J are TRBV30 and TRBJ1-3, with D maybe TRBD1 (6 bases). CDR3 length equals 16 residues. Germline V gene lookup returns CDR1 GTSNPN and CDR2 SVGIG (reference sequence). The V end was cut by 0 bases, the J end by 2 bases, with 14 bases between. The CDR3 loop reads CAWSVGRGQAGNTIYF. As DNA, the CDR3 is TGTGCCTGGAGTGTAGGCCGGGGGCAGGCTGGAAACACCATATATTTT.

The chain uses TRBV5-1 and TRBJ2-2; 13 bases match TRBD2. CDR3 length: 19 residues. The ends lost 1 base at V and 5 bases at J; junction bases unmatched: 11. Germline CDR1 is SGHRS and CDR2 is YFSETQ. CDR3 amino acids: CASSLKRGLAGVLTGELFF. The DNA for the CDR3 is TGCGCCAGCAGCTTGAAACGCGGACTAGCGGGAGTATTAACCGGGGAGCTGTTTTTT. Looking up the rest from reference TRBV5-1 and TRBJ2-2 gives the full variable domain: KAGVTQTPRYLIKTRGQQVTLSCSPISGHRSVSWYQQTPGQGLQFLFEYFSETQRNKGNFPGRFSGRQFSNSRSEMNVSTLELGDSALYLCASSLKRGLAGVLTGELFFGEGSRLTVL.

This clone occurred a few times. The rearrangement joins TRBV11-2 to TRBJ2-7; a weak D match, TRBD2 (6 bases). The CDR3 runs 12 residues. From germline, CDR1 is SGHAT and CDR2 FQNNGV. V was pared by 0 bases and J by 10 bases, with 10 bases between. CDR3 loop: CASSLDRRDQYF. CDR3 DNA sequence: TGTGCCAGCAGCTTAGATCGGAGGGACCAGTACTTC. Complete variable domain (other parts from reference TRBV11-2 and TRBJ2-7): EAGVAQSPRYKIIEKRQSVAFWCNPISGHATLYWYQQILGQGPKLLIQFQNNGVVDDSQLPKDRFSAERLKGVDSTLKIQPAKLEDSAVYLCASSLDRRDQYFGPGTRLTVT.

This rearrangement joins TRBV7-3 to TRBJ1-2; 8 bases map to TRBD1. V was pared by 3 bases and J by 6 bases, with 3 bases of the junction left unmatched. Germline CDR1 and CDR2: SGHTA and FQGTGA. The CDR3 spans 13 residues. CDR3 loop: CASSFGQGHGYTF. DNA for the CDR3: TGTGCCAGCAGCTTCGGACAGGGACATGGCTACACCTTC.

This clone was seen more than once but under ten times. The genes are TRBV4-1 and TRBJ1-4, with a possible D match to TRBD1 (5 bases). Germline lookup yields CDR1 MGHRA and CDR2 YSYEKL. This CDR3 is built from 16 residues. The germline V and J ends were trimmed by 5 bases and 7 bases, with 20 bases remaining between them. This CDR3 reads CASSRHGTDRGEKLFF. The CDR3 DNA follows: TGCGCCAGCAGCAGACACGGGACCGATAGGGGTGAAAAACTGTTTTTT.